This entry features one TCR beta chain sequence. Its specificity is unknown. CDR1 is SGHDT, CDR2 YYEEEE, per germline. CDR3 size: 19 residues. Losses at the gene ends were 5 bases for V and 1 base for J; bases not matched to a gene: 15. The PCR ran on 60 Vbeta and 13 Jbeta primers. Methods used by the authors: Approximately 9.9 million of tens of millions of unique TCR beta chains were shared, per a later count. Sequenced by immunoSEQ multiplex PCR; TCRdb stores in-frame clones only, minus some. V, J and clone size reflect that table, while D and trimming were determined from the DNA. Among approximately 210,000 clones listed, around nine tenths were seen once. This entry is derived from a study of cytomegalovirus exposure and HLA in healthy donors. The study, taken as a whole, reports: High sensitivity and specificity were reportedly achieved when the classifier diagnosed cytomegalovirus status.

Sequencing input: PBMCs. V is TRBV5-6 and J is TRBJ2-3; 11 bases agree with TRBD2. This clonotype originated in a woman between 18 and 29 years old in good health and CMV-seronegative. As DNA, the CDR3 is TGTGCCAGCAGTTTTAAGTCGGGATCTAGCGGGGGGCGCACAGATACGCAGTATTTT. Encoded protein: CASSFKSGSSGGRTDTQYF.